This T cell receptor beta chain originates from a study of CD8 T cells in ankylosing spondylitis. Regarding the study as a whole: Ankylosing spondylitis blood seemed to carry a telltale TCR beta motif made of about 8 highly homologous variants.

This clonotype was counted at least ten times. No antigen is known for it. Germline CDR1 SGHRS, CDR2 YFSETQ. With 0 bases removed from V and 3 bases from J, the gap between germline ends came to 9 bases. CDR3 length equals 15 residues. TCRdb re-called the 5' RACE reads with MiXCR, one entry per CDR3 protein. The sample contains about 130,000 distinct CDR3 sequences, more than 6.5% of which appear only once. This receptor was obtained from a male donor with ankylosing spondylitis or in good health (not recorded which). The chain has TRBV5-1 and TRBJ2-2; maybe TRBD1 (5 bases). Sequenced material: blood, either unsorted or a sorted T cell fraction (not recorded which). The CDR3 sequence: CASSLEGPDTGELFF. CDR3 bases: TGCGCCAGCAGCTTGGAGGGGCCTGACACCGGGGAGCTGTTTTTT.